The clone carrying this T cell receptor (beta chain) is termed medium-sized (0.01 to 0.1%). Its antigen remains unknown. The sample is drawn from a study of metastatic and nonmetastatic thyroid tumors. Across the study: Comparison of repertoires was carried out across blood and tumor or nodule tissue from malignant and benign thyroid patients. Study-wide results and caveats: Benign nodules were reported to have significantly lower TCR beta diversity than malignant thyroid tumors, in blood and tumor.

Patients had received no treatment of any kind before thyroid surgery. CDR3 size: 16 residues. The V gene end was trimmed by 0 bases and the J gene end by 7 bases; junction bases not matched to a gene: 8. Germline V gene lookup returns CDR1 MNHEY and CDR2 SVGAGI. As processed by the authors: Building a distant-metastasis classifier for papillary thyroid cancer drew on CDR3 differences across clinicopathological groups. TCRdb recomputed clones from the PCR reads via MiXCR. The V and J calls, along with clone size, are taken from TCRdb and not from the paper's own processing. The sample lists 21,000 or so clones; approximately 12% were seen once.

Sequencing was performed on blood. This chain links TRBV6-5 with TRBJ2-1; TRBD2 matches 8 bases. The clonotype comes from a male donor with papillary thyroid cancer or a benign thyroid nodule (not recorded which). Some clones in this sample may be carry-over from other donors' samples. CDR3: CASSYSNGRAGNEQFF. The CDR3 nucleotides are TGTGCCAGCAGTTACTCGAACGGGAGGGCCGGGAATGAGCAGTTCTTC.